The rows below give T cell receptor beta chains drawn from one sample of a study of cytomegalovirus exposure and HLA in healthy donors. Sequencing used immunoSEQ multiplex PCR; TCRdb keeps in-frame clones, though not all of them. The repertoire holds about 120,000 clones, with 75% to 90% as singletons. Sample: PBMCs. All receptors come from a woman younger than 30 in good health and CMV-seronegative. Both conserved end residues are part of each CDR3. D genes are given only for firm matches. Clone size, where shown, is once, few, many, or a class for clones that have expanded.

v_gene	d_gene	len	j_gene	abundance	CDR3aa	CDR3nt
TRBV2	NA	13	TRBJ2-7	NA	CASSERGLYEQYF	TGTGCCAGCAGTGAGCGGGGCCTCTACGAGCAGTACTTC
TRBV7-6	TRBD2	16	TRBJ2-1	NA	CASSPKAGSSYNEQFF	TGTGCCAGCAGCCCCAAAGCGGGAAGCTCCTACAATGAGCAGTTCTTC
TRBV12-5	NA	15	TRBJ2-5	NA	CASGLGTVKGETQYF	TGTGCTAGTGGTTTGGGGACAGTTAAAGGAGAGACCCAGTACTTC
TRBV19	TRBD1	15	TRBJ2-1	NA	CASRGSGQGNGEQFF	TGTGCCAGTAGGGGGTCGGGACAGGGTAACGGTGAGCAGTTCTTC
TRBV30	TRBD1	13	TRBJ1-2	few	CAWSWDRGYGYTF	TGTGCCTGGTCCTGGGACAGGGGGTATGGCTACACCTTC
TRBV12-5	TRBD2	16	TRBJ2-1	NA	CASGLVLGREDDEQFF	TGTGCTAGTGGTTTGGTATTAGGGCGGGAGGACGATGAGCAGTTCTTC
TRBV5-1	TRBD2	15	TRBJ2-1	NA	CASSPTSGRRNEQFF	TGCGCCAGCAGCCCCACTAGCGGGAGGAGGAATGAGCAGTTCTTC
TRBV7-8	TRBD2	15	TRBJ2-1	NA	CASSYSGRAYNEQFF	TGTGCCAGCAGCTATAGCGGGAGGGCCTACAATGAGCAGTTCTTC
TRBV27	TRBD1	15	TRBJ2-3	once	CANLGRTGGTDTQYF	TGTGCCAACCTAGGAAGGACAGGGGGCACAGATACGCAGTATTTT
TRBV5-1	TRBD2	15	TRBJ2-1	once	CASSLSGTSYNEQFF	TGCGCCAGCAGCTTAAGCGGGACCTCCTACAATGAGCAGTTCTTC
TRBV14	TRBD1	18	TRBJ1-4	NA	CASSPRAGLRDRGEKLFF	TGTGCCAGCAGCCCCCGGGCCGGACTCCGGGACAGGGGGGAAAAACTGTTTTTT
TRBV27	TRBD1	15	TRBJ2-2	NA	CASSLFPDRAGELFF	TGTGCCAGCAGTTTATTCCCCGACAGGGCCGGGGAGCTGTTTTTT
TRBV13	NA	13	TRBJ2-7	NA	CASSGGNSYEQYF	TGTGCCAGCAGCGGCGGGAACTCCTACGAGCAGTACTTC
TRBV19	TRBD1	13	TRBJ1-5	NA	CASADRANQPQHF	TGTGCCAGCGCTGACAGGGCCAATCAGCCCCAGCATTTT
TRBV25-1	TRBD2	14	TRBJ2-7	NA	CASSEPGTSNEQYF	TGTGCCAGCAGTGAACCCGGGACTAGTAACGAGCAGTACTTC
TRBV7-8	TRBD1	15	TRBJ2-7	NA	CASSLSPTGYNEQYF	TGTGCCAGCAGCCTAAGCCCGACAGGGTACAACGAGCAGTACTTC
TRBV6-6	NA	13	TRBJ1-5	NA	CASSYSTGEPQHF	TGTGCCAGCAGTTACTCGACCGGGGAGCCCCAGCATTTT
TRBV2	NA	15	TRBJ1-2	few	CASRPGEPNPYGYTF	TGTGCCAGCAGGCCTGGGGAGCCAAACCCCTATGGCTACACCTTC
TRBV11-1	TRBD2	13	TRBJ2-1	NA	CASSPGLVNEQFF	TGTGCCAGCAGCCCGGGACTAGTAAATGAGCAGTTCTTC
TRBV15	NA	15	TRBJ1-2	NA	CATSRVDPRGGGYTF	TGTGCCACCAGCAGAGTTGATCCTAGGGGTGGTGGCTACACCTTC
TRBV6-5	NA	14	TRBJ2-7	NA	CASSYSPPFHEQYF	TGTGCCAGCAGTTACTCTCCCCCATTCCACGAGCAGTACTTC
TRBV4-1	TRBD2	19	TRBJ2-3	NA	CASSQAPLLAGGGTDTQYF	TGCGCCAGCAGCCAAGCACCCCTACTAGCGGGAGGCGGCACAGATACGCAGTATTTT
TRBV13	TRBD1	16	TRBJ2-2	once	CASSSRQGASTGELFF	TGTGCCAGCAGCTCCAGACAGGGGGCAAGCACCGGGGAGCTGTTTTTT
TRBV9	NA	17	TRBJ1-2	NA	CASSVVGDSHLTYGYTF	TGTGCCAGCAGCGTCGTTGGGGACTCACACTTAACCTATGGCTACACCTTC
TRBV10-1	NA	13	TRBJ1-1	NA	CASSLRGDTEAFF	TGCGCCAGCAGTCTCAGGGGAGACACTGAAGCTTTCTTT
TRBV6-4	NA	13	TRBJ2-2	few	CASSVADTGELFF	TGTGCCAGCAGTGTAGCGGACACCGGGGAGCTGTTTTTT
TRBV7-8	TRBD2	19	TRBJ2-6	NA	CASSFGLAGMSSGANVLTF	TGTGCCAGCAGCTTCGGACTAGCGGGAATGAGCTCTGGGGCCAACGTCCTGACTTTC
TRBV13	NA	15	TRBJ2-5	NA	CASSVQGARKETQYF	TGTGCCAGCAGCGTGCAGGGTGCGCGAAAAGAGACCCAGTACTTC
TRBV28	TRBD2	18	TRBJ2-1	once	CASSLPGLAGAPGNEQFF	TGTGCCAGCAGTTTGCCGGGACTAGCGGGAGCGCCGGGCAATGAGCAGTTCTTC
TRBV7-6	NA	17	TRBJ1-3	NA	CASSFRAGESSGNTIYF	TGTGCCAGCAGCTTTCGTGCAGGGGAAAGCTCTGGAAACACCATATATTTT
TRBV2	NA	14	TRBJ1-3	NA	CASHRVFSGNTIYF	TGTGCCAGCCACAGGGTATTCTCTGGAAACACCATATATTTT
TRBV13	TRBD1	13	TRBJ2-5	NA	CASSLGQQETQYF	TGTGCCAGCAGCTTGGGACAGCAAGAGACCCAGTACTTC
TRBV4-2	NA	15	TRBJ1-3	once	CASSQVGVPGNTIYF	TGTGCCAGCAGCCAGGTCGGGGTTCCTGGAAACACCATATATTTT
TRBV14	NA	15	TRBJ2-1	NA	CASSHLALSYNEQFF	TGTGCCAGCAGCCACCTAGCGCTCTCCTACAATGAGCAGTTCTTC
TRBV5-1	TRBD1	14	TRBJ2-5	NA	CASSPGQPQETQYF	TGCGCCAGCAGCCCGGGACAGCCCCAAGAGACCCAGTACTTC
TRBV5-1	TRBD1	13	TRBJ2-7	once	CASSRGQTYEQYF	TGCGCCAGCAGCCGGGGACAGACCTACGAGCAGTACTTC
TRBV25-1	NA	12	TRBJ2-7	NA	CASSELQGEQYF	TGTGCCAGCAGTGAATTGCAGGGCGAGCAGTACTTC
TRBV7-9	TRBD1	13	TRBJ1-4	NA	CASRPTGDEKLFF	TGTGCCAGCAGGCCTACAGGGGATGAAAAACTGTTTTTT
TRBV6-6	NA	12	TRBJ2-7	NA	CASSYLPGEQYF	TGTGCCAGCAGTTACTTACCAGGGGAGCAGTACTTC
TRBV29-1	TRBD2	14	TRBJ2-7	NA	CSGKFAGVSYEQYF	TGCAGCGGGAAATTTGCGGGAGTTTCCTACGAGCAGTACTTC
TRBV9	NA	15	TRBJ2-7	NA	CASSETGDPSAEQYF	TGTGCCAGCAGCGAGACCGGGGATCCCTCGGCCGAGCAGTACTTC
TRBV19	TRBD1	13	TRBJ2-7	once	CASSLGQNYEQYF	TGTGCCAGTAGTTTGGGACAGAATTACGAGCAGTACTTC
TRBV21-1	NA	13	TRBJ2-7	NA	CASRDGSSYEQYF	TGTGCCAGCCGGGACGGGAGCTCCTACGAGCAGTACTTC
TRBV11-3	NA	12	TRBJ1-1	NA	CASSPPNTEAFF	TGTGCCAGCAGCCCTCCGAACACTGAAGCTTTCTTT
TRBV7-9	TRBD2	14	TRBJ2-3	NA	CASSSGLALDTQYF	TGTGCCAGCAGCTCGGGACTAGCGCTGGATACGCAGTATTTT
TRBV11-3	TRBD2	17	TRBJ2-3	NA	CASSLSISREGADTQYF	TGTGCCAGCAGCTTAAGCATATCGCGGGAGGGTGCAGATACGCAGTATTTT
TRBV10-2	NA	14	TRBJ2-7	NA	CASSGSGSLNEQYF	TGCGCCAGCAGTGGGTCCGGGAGCCTCAACGAGCAGTACTTC
TRBV11-3	TRBD1	14	TRBJ2-1	NA	CASSLRDRHNEQFF	TGTGCCAGCAGCTTGAGGGACAGGCACAATGAGCAGTTCTTC
TRBV2	TRBD2	15	TRBJ2-1	NA	CASTGLAGGGSEQFF	TGTGCCAGCACCGGGCTAGCGGGAGGAGGGAGTGAGCAGTTCTTC
TRBV7-9	TRBD1	18	TRBJ2-7	NA	CASSFRDRALKQDYEQYF	TGTGCCAGCAGCTTCCGGGACAGGGCCCTCAAGCAAGACTACGAGCAGTACTTC
TRBV5-4	NA	13	TRBJ1-2	NA	CASSLDASGGYTF	TGTGCCAGCAGCTTGGACGCTTCGGGAGGCTACACCTTC
TRBV7-9	NA	12	TRBJ2-5	few	CASSTPQETQYF	TGTGCCAGCAGCACTCCCCAAGAGACCCAGTACTTC
TRBV29-1	NA	12	TRBJ1-1	NA	CSGLLLNTEAFF	TGCAGCGGTCTACTATTGAACACTGAAGCTTTCTTT
TRBV28	TRBD1	14	TRBJ1-2	NA	CASRHRGLGYGYTF	TGTGCCAGCAGACACAGGGGGCTAGGCTATGGCTACACCTTC
TRBV21-1	NA	15	TRBJ1-1	NA	CASSNSGTVNTEAFF	TGTGCCAGCAGCAATTCCGGGACAGTTAACACTGAAGCTTTCTTT